This T cell receptor (beta chain) was documented in a study of blood T cells in healthy people across ages. The second PCR ran about 6 to 11 cycles with a sample-barcoded 5' primer and J-beta primers. Each cDNA molecule carried a tag from a template-switch adaptor that contained 12 random nucleotides. TCRdb reanalysed the 5' RACE reads using MiXCR and keeps one entry per CDR3 protein. The sample lists over 550,000 distinct CDR3 sequences; around 31% were seen once. Trimming took 0 bases from V and 5 from J, leaving 10 bases between them. Germline assignment: CDR1 DFQATT and CDR2 SNEGSKA (reference sequence). The CDR3 runs 13 residues. This clonotype was seen repeatedly, ten times or more. The antigen is not known. Findings and caveats of the study: Changes in expanded clonotypes were possibly confounded, as the CMV status of donors was unknown. Diversity was higher, and naive CD4+ cells more numerous, in long-lived donors than in aged donors.

Researchers collected approximately 9.9 milliliters of peripheral blood from every single donor. The sequencing sample was made of blood. V usage is TRBV20-1 and J usage is TRBJ2-5, with D unresolved. The receptor was isolated from a woman older than 75 in good health. CDR3: CSARDQSRETQYF. CDR3 nucleotide sequence: TGCAGTGCTAGAGACCAGTCCCGGGAGACCCAGTACTTC.